Below are 15 T cell receptor beta chains sequenced from a single sample in a study of cytomegalovirus exposure and HLA in healthy donors. Both 60 Vbeta primers and 13 Jbeta primers went into the PCR. Libraries were prepared by immunoSEQ multiplex PCR; TCRdb keeps only in-frame clonotypes and omits some of them. Of 120,000 or so clones in the sample, over 80% were seen once. The sequencing sample was made of PBMCs. All receptors derive from a man younger than 35 in good health and CMV-seropositive.

This clone came up a few times. This CDR3 is also generated by other DNA sequences in the sample. The V gene is TRBV5-1, the J gene TRBJ2-7; D not certain. The CDR3 has 13 amino acids. Germline values: CDR1 SGHRS, CDR2 YFSETQ. V was shortened by 1 base and J by 0 bases, with 5 bases between the two germline ends. The CDR3 coding sequence is TGCGCCAGCAGCTTGACGGGCTCCTACGAGCAGTACTTC. This codes for CASSLTGSYEQYF.

This chain connects TRBV7-9 to TRBJ2-1; D gene uncertain. V was cut by 5 bases and J by 4 bases, with 15 bases left in between. This CDR3 is built from 15 residues. CDR1 and CDR2 (germline): SEHNR, FQNEAQ (reference sequence). The CDR3 DNA reads TGTGCCAGCAGCCCTCAGGAAGTTGTTTACAATGAGCAGTTCTTC. Encoded protein: CASSPQEVVYNEQFF. Looking up the rest from reference TRBV7-9 and TRBJ2-1 gives the full variable domain: DTGVSQNPRHKITKRGQNVTFRCDPISEHNRLYWYRQTLGQGPEFLTYFQNEAQLEKSRLLSDRFSAERPKGSFSTLEIQRTEQGDSAMYLCASSPQEVVYNEQFFGPGTRLTVL.

The CDR3 spells CATSSGTGAGYGYTF. DNA for the CDR3: TGTGCCACCAGCAGCGGGACAGGGGCCGGCTATGGCTACACCTTC. The rearrangement uses TRBV15 and TRBJ1-2; 10 bases are shared with TRBD1. The ends lost 3 bases at V and 4 bases at J; junction bases unmatched: 5. CDR1 and CDR2 from the germline V gene are LNHNV and YYDKDF (reference sequence). This CDR3 region has 15 residues.

The rearrangement joins TRBV5-8 to TRBJ1-2, with 10 bases fitting TRBD1. After removal of 2 bases from V and 6 bases from J, the junction contained 7 bases not matched to a gene. Looked up from germline, CDR1 is SGHTS and CDR2 is YDEGEE. The CDR3 is made up of 15 amino acids. Written as DNA, the CDR3 is TGTGCCAGCAGCTTAGCTGGGACAGGGGTGGATGGCTACACCTTC. Translated, it gives CASSLAGTGVDGYTF.

This sequence joins TRBV6-5 and TRBJ2-4, with 7 nucleotides matching TRBD2. The CDR3 runs 14 residues. Per germline, CDR1 MNHEY and CDR2 SVGAGI. J gave up 8 bases and V 6 bases, and 10 bases lay outside the gene matches. The CDR3 DNA reads as TGTGCCAGCAGACCCAGCCTGGGGGGGTACATTCAGTACTTC. Its protein product is CASRPSLGGYIQYF.

The chain uses TRBV30 and TRBJ2-5; D unclear. The CDR3 is made up of 13 amino acids. Germline loops: CDR1 GTSNPN, CDR2 SVGIG (reference sequence). Trimming left V 0 bases short and J 2 bases short, with 7 bases between. The CDR3 sequence: CAWSVLRQETQYF. As DNA, the CDR3 is TGTGCCTGGAGTGTACTAAGGCAAGAGACCCAGTACTTC.

This chain joins TRBV11-3 and TRBJ2-7; TRBD1 aligns across 8 bases. The CDR3 runs to 16 residues. Germline values: CDR1 SGHNT, CDR2 YENEEA. V dropped 5 bases and J dropped 0; count of bases not matched to a gene: 9. The CDR3 coding sequence is TGTGCCAGCAGCCCCACCTGGACAGGGTCCTCCTACGAGCAGTACTTC. Its protein is CASSPTWTGSSYEQYF. Looking up the rest from reference TRBV11-3 and TRBJ2-7 gives the full variable domain: EAGVVQSPRYKIIEKKQPVAFWCNPISGHNTLYWYLQNLGQGPELLIRYENEEAVDDSQLPKDRFSAERLKGVDSTLKIQPAELGDSAVYLCASSPTWTGSSYEQYFGPGTRLTVT.

The chain joins TRBV19 to TRBJ2-1; D is unresolved. Between the trimmed V and J ends, which lost 3 bases and 7 bases, there was a span of 13 bases. Germline loops: CDR1 LNHDA, CDR2 SQIVND (reference sequence). CDR3 length: 14 amino acids. In DNA, the CDR3 is TGTGCCAGTAGTATCAGGCCCTCTGAGAATGAGCAGTTCTTC. Residues: CASSIRPSENEQFF.

This chain joins TRBV5-1 and TRBJ1-1; TRBD1 is a possible D gene (6 bases). Trimming took 2 bases from V and 0 from J, leaving 17 bases between them. Germline values: CDR1 SGHRS, CDR2 YFSETQ. CDR3 length: 17 residues. CDR3 in DNA: TGCGCCAGCAGCTTCCCCCGGGGGGCGGGAGTGAACACTGAAGCTTTCTTT. It yields the protein CASSFPRGAGVNTEAFF.

This sequence joins TRBV30 and TRBJ2-6; 9 nucleotides match TRBD2. This CDR3 is built from 17 residues. Germline V CDR1 and CDR2: GTSNPN, SVGIG (reference sequence). V lost 3 bases, J lost 2 bases, and 8 bases stayed unmatched. This chain's CDR3 is CAWRRAGGSPGANVLTF. CDR3 DNA sequence: TGTGCCTGGAGGAGGGCGGGAGGGTCCCCTGGGGCCAACGTCCTGACTTTC.

J is TRBJ2-3 and V is TRBV6-5; 8 nucleotides match TRBD2. V was pared by 0 bases and J by 6 bases, with 5 bases of the junction left unmatched. Germline values: CDR1 MNHEY, CDR2 SVGAGI. The CDR3 is made up of 15 amino acids. CDR3 amino acids: CASSYSGGGRDTQYF. CDR3 bases: TGTGCCAGCAGTTACTCCGGGGGGGGCCGGGATACGCAGTATTTT.

The sample holds a few counts of this clone. This chain connects TRBV6-1 to TRBJ2-6; D not resolved. Germline-derived CDR1 and CDR2 are MNHNS and SASEGT. The V and J ends lost 4 bases and 0 bases respectively, with 7 bases between them. The CDR3 has 15 amino acids. CDR3 sequence (DNA): TGTGCCAGCAGTGGAGAAGTCTCTGGGGCCAACGTCCTGACTTTC. Encoded protein: CASSGEVSGANVLTF.

V usage is TRBV5-4 and J usage is TRBJ1-1; TRBD1 matches 8 bases. V shed 4 bases, J shed 0 bases, and the junction held 2 bases outside the gene matches. CDR1 is SGHNT and CDR2 is YYREEE in the germline V gene (reference sequence). The CDR3 is 14 amino acids. CDR3 nucleotides: TGTGCCAGCAGCGCCAGGGGGCTGAACACTGAAGCTTTCTTT. Its translation: CASSARGLNTEAFF.

The chain carries TRBV19 and TRBJ1-1; the D gene is possibly TRBD1 (5 bases). V was clipped by 1 base and J by 7 bases, with 16 bases between them. Germline CDR1 and CDR2: LNHDA and SQIVND (reference sequence). The CDR3 consists of 15 residues. The CDR3 coding sequence is TGTGCCAGTAGTATAGCGTTCTATGTACAGGTTGAAGCTTTCTTT. Translation gives CASSIAFYVQVEAFF.

This clone was counted many times. Other nucleotide sequences from this sample produce the same CDR3. The V call is TRBV6-1, the J call TRBJ2-3; 12 positions match TRBD2. Germline V gene lookup returns CDR1 MNHNS and CDR2 SASEGT. CDR3 length equals 15 residues. Trimming at V came to 2 bases and at J to 4 bases, leaving 1 base not matched to a gene. The CDR3 region is CASSELAGGPDTQYF. As DNA, the CDR3 is TGTGCCAGCAGTGAACTAGCGGGGGGGCCAGATACGCAGTATTTT.